These 7 T cell receptor beta chains share one sample of origin, sequenced in a study of blood T cell repertoires in COVID-19. This table comes from immunoSEQ multiplex PCR, and its TCRdb copy is limited to in-frame clones, with some not included. The table includes hundreds of thousands of clones, roughly 85% detected once. Sequenced: PBMCs or T cells enriched from blood (not recorded which). These receptors were taken from a man between 35 and 55 years old who had been exposed to COVID-19.

The chain recombines TRBV30 with TRBJ1-6; 10 bases fit TRBD1. The CDR3 is made up of 16 amino acids. The V gene's germline CDR1 is GTSNPN and CDR2 SVGIG (reference sequence). The V and J ends lost 4 bases and 4 bases, in that order; junction bases with no gene match: 7. CDR3 in amino acids: CAWTPGQGLYNSPLHF. The CDR3 coding sequence is TGTGCCTGGACCCCGGGACAGGGGCTTTATAATTCACCCCTCCACTTT.

The V gene is TRBV5-1, the J gene TRBJ1-3, with 9 bases aligning to TRBD1. The V gene's germline CDR1 is SGHRS and CDR2 YFSETQ. The junction had 5 bases not matched to a gene; V was cut back by 3 bases and J by 4 bases. The CDR3 totals 15 residues. The CDR3 DNA reads TGCGCCAGCAGCTGGGGACAGGGCGCAGGAAACACCATATATTTT. This translates into CASSWGQGAGNTIYF.

The chain has TRBV6-5 and TRBJ2-7; tentative D call: TRBD1 (6 bases). The germline V gene has CDR1 MNHEY and CDR2 SVGAGI. This CDR3 contains 13 residues. Trimming removed 11 bases from V and 1 base from J, with 15 bases in between. This CDR3 is CAAYPGQSYEQYF. In DNA, the CDR3 is TGTGCCGCTTACCCGGGACAATCCTACGAGCAGTACTTC.

This clone was counted a single time. This chain uses TRBV5-4 with TRBJ2-1; 7 bases match TRBD2. Germline V gene lookup returns CDR1 SGHNT and CDR2 YYREEE (reference sequence). The CDR3 contains 16 residues. Losses at the gene ends were 2 bases for V and 4 bases for J; bases not matched to a gene: 9. For the CDR3, the DNA is TGTGCCAGCAGCTTCCTGAGCGGGACCTCTTACAATGAGCAGTTCTTC. This sequence encodes CASSFLSGTSYNEQFF.

As concerns this clone: At one of its ends the junction is not consistent with the germline gene, which may arise from a read error. The chain couples TRBV7-8 to TRBJ1-4; D possibly corresponds to TRBD1 (6 bases). The CDR3 spans 15 residues. Germline V gives CDR1 SGHVS, CDR2 FQNEAQ. The DNA for the CDR3 is TGTGCCAGCAGCTTAGGGGCAGGGGCTAACGAAAAACTGTTTTTT. It translates to CASSLGAGANEKLFF. The variable domain in full, completed from reference TRBV7-8 and TRBJ1-4, reads GAGVSQSPRYKVAKRGQDVALRCDPISGHVSLFWYQQALGQGPEFLTYFQNEAQLDKSGLPSDRFFAERPEGSVSTLKIQRTQQEDSAVYLCASSLGAGANEKLFFGSGTQLSVL.

The J gene is TRBJ2-2, the V gene TRBV6-5, with a tentative D call TRBD2 (6 bases). The CDR3 sequence is 13 residues long. The V end lost 6 bases, the J end lost 5 bases, and 10 bases lay between the germline ends. Germline V lookup: CDR1 MNHEY, CDR2 SVGAGI. The CDR3 coding sequence is TGTGCCAGCAGCTGGGACTGGACCGGGGAGCTGTTTTTT. Translating gives CASSWDWTGELFF.

The V gene is TRBV18, the J gene TRBJ2-1, with 9 bases fitting TRBD2. From germline, CDR1 is KGHSH and CDR2 LQKENI. The CDR3 length is 15 residues. The junction had 4 bases not matched to a gene; V was cut back by 6 bases and J by 1 base. DNA of the CDR3: TGTGCCAGCTCCCAAACTAGCGGGTCCTACAATGAGCAGTTCTTC. This codes for CASSQTSGSYNEQFF.